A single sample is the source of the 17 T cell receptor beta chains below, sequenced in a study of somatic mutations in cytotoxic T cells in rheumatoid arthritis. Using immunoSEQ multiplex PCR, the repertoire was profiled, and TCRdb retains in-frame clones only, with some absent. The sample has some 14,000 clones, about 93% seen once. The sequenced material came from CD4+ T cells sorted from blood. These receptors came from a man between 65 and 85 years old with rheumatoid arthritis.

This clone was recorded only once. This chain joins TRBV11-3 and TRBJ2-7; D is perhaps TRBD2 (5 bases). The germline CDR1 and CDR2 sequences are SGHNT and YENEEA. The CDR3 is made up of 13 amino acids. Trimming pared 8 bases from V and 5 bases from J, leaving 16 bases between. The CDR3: CASETNWANEQYF. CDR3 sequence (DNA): TGTGCCAGCGAGACTAACTGGGCCAACGAGCAGTACTTC.

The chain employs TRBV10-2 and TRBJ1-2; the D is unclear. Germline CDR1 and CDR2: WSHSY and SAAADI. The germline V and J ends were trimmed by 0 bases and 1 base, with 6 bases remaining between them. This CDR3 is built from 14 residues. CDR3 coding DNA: TGCGCCAGCAGTGAGTCCGGTTTTAACTATGGCTACACCTTC. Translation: CASSESGFNYGYTF.

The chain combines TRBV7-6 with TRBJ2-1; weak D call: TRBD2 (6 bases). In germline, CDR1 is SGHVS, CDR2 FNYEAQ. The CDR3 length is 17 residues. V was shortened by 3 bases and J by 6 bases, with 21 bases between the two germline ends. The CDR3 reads CASSFPRQGGFGNEQFF. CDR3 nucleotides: TGTGCCAGCAGCTTCCCCCGGCAGGGAGGTTTTGGCAATGAGCAGTTCTTC.

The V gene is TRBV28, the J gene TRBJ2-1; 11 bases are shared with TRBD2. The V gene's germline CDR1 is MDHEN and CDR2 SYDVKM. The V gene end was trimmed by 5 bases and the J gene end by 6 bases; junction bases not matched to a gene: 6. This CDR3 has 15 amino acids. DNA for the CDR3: TGTGCCAGCAGTGCCCCGGGACTAGCGGCCAATGAGCAGTTCTTC. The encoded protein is CASSAPGLAANEQFF.

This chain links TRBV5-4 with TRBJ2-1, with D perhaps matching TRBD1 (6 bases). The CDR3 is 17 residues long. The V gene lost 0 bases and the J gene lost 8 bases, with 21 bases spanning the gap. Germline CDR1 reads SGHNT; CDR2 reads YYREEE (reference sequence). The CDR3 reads CASSLGGLGAIMHEQFF. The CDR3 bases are TGTGCCAGCAGCTTGGGGGGGCTAGGGGCGATTATGCATGAGCAGTTCTTC.

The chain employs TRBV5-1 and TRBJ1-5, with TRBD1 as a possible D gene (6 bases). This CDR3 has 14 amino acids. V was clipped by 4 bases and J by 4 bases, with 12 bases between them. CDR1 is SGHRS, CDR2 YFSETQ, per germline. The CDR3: CASSKDSANQPQHF. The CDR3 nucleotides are TGCGCCAGCAGCAAGGACAGCGCGAATCAGCCCCAGCATTTT. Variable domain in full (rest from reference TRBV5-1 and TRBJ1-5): KAGVTQTPRYLIKTRGQQVTLSCSPISGHRSVSWYQQTPGQGLQFLFEYFSETQRNKGNFPGRFSGRQFSNSRSEMNVSTLELGDSALYLCASSKDSANQPQHFGDGTRLSIL.

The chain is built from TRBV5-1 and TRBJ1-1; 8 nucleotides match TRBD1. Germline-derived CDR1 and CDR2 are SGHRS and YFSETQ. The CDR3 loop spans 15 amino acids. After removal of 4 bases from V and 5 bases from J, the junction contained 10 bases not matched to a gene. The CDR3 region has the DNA TGCGCCAGCAGCCGGCCGGGACAGGTCGGAACTGAAGCTTTCTTT. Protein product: CASSRPGQVGTEAFF.

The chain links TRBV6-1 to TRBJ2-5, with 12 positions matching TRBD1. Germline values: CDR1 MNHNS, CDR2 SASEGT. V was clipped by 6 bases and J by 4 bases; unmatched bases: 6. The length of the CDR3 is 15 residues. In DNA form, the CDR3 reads TGTGCCAGCAGAGCTGGGACAGGGGGCCGAGAGACCCAGTACTTC. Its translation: CASRAGTGGRETQYF.

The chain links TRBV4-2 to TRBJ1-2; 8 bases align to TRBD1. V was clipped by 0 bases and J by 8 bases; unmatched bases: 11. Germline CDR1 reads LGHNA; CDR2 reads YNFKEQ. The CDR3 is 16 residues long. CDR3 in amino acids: CASSQDRRQGSGGYTF. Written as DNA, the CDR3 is TGTGCCAGCAGCCAAGACCGGAGACAGGGGAGCGGGGGCTACACCTTC.

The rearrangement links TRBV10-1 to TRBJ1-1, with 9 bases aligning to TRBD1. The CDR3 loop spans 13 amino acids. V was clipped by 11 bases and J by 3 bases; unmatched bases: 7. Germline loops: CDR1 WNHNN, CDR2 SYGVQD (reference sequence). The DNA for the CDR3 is TGCGCCCCTCCCCGGACAGGGGACACTGAAGCTTTCTTT. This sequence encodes CAPPRTGDTEAFF.

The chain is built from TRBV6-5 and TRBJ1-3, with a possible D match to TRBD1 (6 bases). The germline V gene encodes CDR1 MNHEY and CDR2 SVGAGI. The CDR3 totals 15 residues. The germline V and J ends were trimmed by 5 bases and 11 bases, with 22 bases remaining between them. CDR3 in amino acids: CASSRSRTAGSPIYF. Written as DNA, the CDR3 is TGTGCCAGCAGTAGGAGTCGGACAGCAGGAAGCCCCATATATTTT.

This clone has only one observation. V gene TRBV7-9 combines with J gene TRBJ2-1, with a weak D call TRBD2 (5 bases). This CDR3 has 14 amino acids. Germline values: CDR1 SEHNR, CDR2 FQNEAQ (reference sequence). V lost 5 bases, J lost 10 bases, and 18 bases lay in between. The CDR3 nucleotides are TGTGCCAGCAGCAACCTCGGACTGCCTGGGGAGCAGTTCTTC. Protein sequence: CASSNLGLPGEQFF. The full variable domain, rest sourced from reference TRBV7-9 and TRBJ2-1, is DTGVSQNPRHKITKRGQNVTFRCDPISEHNRLYWYRQTLGQGPEFLTYFQNEAQLEKSRLLSDRFSAERPKGSFSTLEIQRTEQGDSAMYLCASSNLGLPGEQFFGPGTRLTVL.

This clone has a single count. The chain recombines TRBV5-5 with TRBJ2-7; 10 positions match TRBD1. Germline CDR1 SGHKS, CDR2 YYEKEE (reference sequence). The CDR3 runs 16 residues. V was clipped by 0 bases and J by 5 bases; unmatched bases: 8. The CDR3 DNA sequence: TGTGCCAGCAGCTTGGGTCGGGACAGGGGTTGGAACGAGCAGTACTTC. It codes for CASSLGRDRGWNEQYF. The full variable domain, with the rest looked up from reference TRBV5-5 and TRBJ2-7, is DAGVTQSPTHLIKTRGQQVTLRCSPISGHKSVSWYQQVLGQGPQFIFQYYEKEERGRGNFPDRFSARQFPNYSSELNVNALLLGDSALYLCASSLGRDRGWNEQYFGPGTRLTVT.

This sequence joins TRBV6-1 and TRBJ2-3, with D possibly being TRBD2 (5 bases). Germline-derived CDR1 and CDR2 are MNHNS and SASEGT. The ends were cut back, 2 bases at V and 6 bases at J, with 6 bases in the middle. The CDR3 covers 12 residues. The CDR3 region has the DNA TGTGCCAGCAGTGAACGAGGGGATACGCAGTATTTT. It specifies CASSERGDTQYF.

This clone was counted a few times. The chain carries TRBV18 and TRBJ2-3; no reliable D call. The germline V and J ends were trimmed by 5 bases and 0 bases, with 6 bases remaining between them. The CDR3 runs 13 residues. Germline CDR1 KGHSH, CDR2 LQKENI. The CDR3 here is CASSITSTDTQYF. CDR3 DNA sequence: TGTGCCAGCTCAATCACTAGCACAGATACGCAGTATTTT. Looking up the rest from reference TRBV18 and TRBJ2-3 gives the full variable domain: NAGVMQNPRHLVRRRGQEARLRCSPMKGHSHVYWYRQLPEEGLKFMVYLQKENIIDESGMPKERFSAEFPKEGPSILRIQQVVRGDSAAYFCASSITSTDTQYFGPGTRLTVL.

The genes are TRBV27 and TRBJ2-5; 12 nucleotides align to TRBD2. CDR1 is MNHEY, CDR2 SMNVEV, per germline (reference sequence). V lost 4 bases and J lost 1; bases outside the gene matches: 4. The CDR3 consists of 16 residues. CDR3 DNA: TGTGCCAGCAGTTCTAGCGGGAGGGCTCTCCAAGAGACCCAGTACTTC. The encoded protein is CASSSSGRALQETQYF.

CDR3 sequence: CASSLGFSGQDFTDTQYF. The CDR3, as DNA: TGCGCCAGCAGCTTGGGATTTTCGGGACAGGATTTCACAGATACGCAGTATTTT. The chain combines TRBV5-1 with TRBJ2-3; 8 bases fit TRBD1. The CDR3 loop spans 18 amino acids. Germline V CDR1 and CDR2: SGHRS, YFSETQ. Trimming removed 0 bases from V and 2 bases from J; junction bases left unmatched: 11.